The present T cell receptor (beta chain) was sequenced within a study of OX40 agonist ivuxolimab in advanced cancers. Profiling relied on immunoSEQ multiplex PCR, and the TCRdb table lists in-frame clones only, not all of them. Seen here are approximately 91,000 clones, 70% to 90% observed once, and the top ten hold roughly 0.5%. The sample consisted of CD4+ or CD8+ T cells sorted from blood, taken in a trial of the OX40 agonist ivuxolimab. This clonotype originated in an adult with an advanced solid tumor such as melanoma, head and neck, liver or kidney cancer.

The CDR3 reads CASSADYYNSPLHF. CDR3 nucleotides: TGTGCCAGCAGCGCTGACTACTATAATTCACCCCTCCACTTT. The chain has TRBV5-6 and TRBJ1-6; D not certain. CDR1 is SGHDT and CDR2 is YYEEEE in the germline V gene. V was cut by 4 bases and J by 3 bases, with 8 bases left in between. CDR3 size: 14 residues. The full variable domain, in which reference TRBV5-6 and TRBJ1-6 provide the parts outside the CDR3, is DAGVTQSPTHLIKTRGQQVTLRCSPKSGHDTVSWYQQALGQGPQFIFQYYEEEERQRGNFPDRFSGHQFPNYSSELNVNALLLGDSALYLCASSADYYNSPLHFGNGTRLTVT.